This T cell receptor (beta chain) was sequenced during a study of cytomegalovirus exposure and HLA in healthy donors. A single count supports this clone. The CDR3 runs to 14 residues. Trimming removed 1 base from V and 6 bases from J; junction bases left unmatched: 6. The germline V gene has CDR1 MNHEY and CDR2 SVGAGI. TCRdb's table, derived via immunoSEQ multiplex PCR, lists solely in-frame clones and lacks some. Seen here are tens of thousands of clones, 85% to 95% observed once, and the top ten hold approximately 4.5%. Specimen: PBMCs. The sequence derives from a man aged 18 to 35 in good health and CMV-seropositive. This chain connects TRBV6-5 to TRBJ2-7, with 7 nucleotides matching TRBD1. This CDR3 is CASSYLRGLSEQYF. CDR3 bases: TGTGCCAGCAGTTACTTGAGGGGGCTTAGCGAGCAGTACTTC.